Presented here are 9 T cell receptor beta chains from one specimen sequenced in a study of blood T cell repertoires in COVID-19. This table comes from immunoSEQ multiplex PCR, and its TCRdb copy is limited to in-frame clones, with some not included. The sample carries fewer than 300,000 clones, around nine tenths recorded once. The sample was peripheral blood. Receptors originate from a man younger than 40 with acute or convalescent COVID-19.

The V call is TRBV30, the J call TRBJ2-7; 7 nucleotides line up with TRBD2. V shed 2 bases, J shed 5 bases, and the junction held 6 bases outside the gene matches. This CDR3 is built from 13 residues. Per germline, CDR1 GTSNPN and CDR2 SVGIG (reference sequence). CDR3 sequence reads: CAWSYSGFDEQYF. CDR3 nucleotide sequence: TGTGCCTGGAGTTATAGCGGGTTCGACGAGCAGTACTTC.

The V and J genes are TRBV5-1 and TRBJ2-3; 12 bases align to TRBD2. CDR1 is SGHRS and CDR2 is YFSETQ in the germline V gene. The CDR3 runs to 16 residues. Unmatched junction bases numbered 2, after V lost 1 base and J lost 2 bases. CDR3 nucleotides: TGCGCCAGCAGCTTGCCTAGCGGGAGGGTCACAGATACGCAGTATTTT. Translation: CASSLPSGRVTDTQYF. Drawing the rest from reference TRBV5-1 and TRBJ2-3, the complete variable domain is KAGVTQTPRYLIKTRGQQVTLSCSPISGHRSVSWYQQTPGQGLQFLFEYFSETQRNKGNFPGRFSGRQFSNSRSEMNVSTLELGDSALYLCASSLPSGRVTDTQYFGPGTRLTVL.

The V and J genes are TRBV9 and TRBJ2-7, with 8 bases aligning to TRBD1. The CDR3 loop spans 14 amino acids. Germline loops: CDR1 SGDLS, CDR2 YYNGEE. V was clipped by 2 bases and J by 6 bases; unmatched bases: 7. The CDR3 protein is CASSVRTGFFEQYF. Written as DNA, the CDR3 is TGTGCCAGCAGCGTTAGGACAGGGTTTTTCGAGCAGTACTTC.

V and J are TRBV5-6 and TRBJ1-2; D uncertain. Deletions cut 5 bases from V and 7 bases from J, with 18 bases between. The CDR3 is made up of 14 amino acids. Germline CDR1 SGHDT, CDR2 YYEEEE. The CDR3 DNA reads TGTGCCAGCAGGGGCATTGCGGGGAAGGGTGGCTACACCTTC. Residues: CASRGIAGKGGYTF.

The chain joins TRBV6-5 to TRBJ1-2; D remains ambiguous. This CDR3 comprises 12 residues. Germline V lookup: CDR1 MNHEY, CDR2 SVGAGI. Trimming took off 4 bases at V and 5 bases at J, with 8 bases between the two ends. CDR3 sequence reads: CASSWIGYGYTF. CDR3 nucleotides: TGTGCCAGCAGTTGGATCGGGTATGGCTACACCTTC.

CDR3 sequence reads: CASSRQGTYNEQFF. The CDR3 coding sequence is TGTGCCAGCAGCCGACAGGGCACCTACAATGAGCAGTTCTTC. The rearrangement uses TRBV13 and TRBJ2-1; 7 bases map to TRBD1. Per germline, CDR1 PRHDT and CDR2 FYEKMQ (reference sequence). This CDR3 spans 14 amino acids. V lost 5 bases, J lost 2 bases, and 3 bases stayed unmatched.

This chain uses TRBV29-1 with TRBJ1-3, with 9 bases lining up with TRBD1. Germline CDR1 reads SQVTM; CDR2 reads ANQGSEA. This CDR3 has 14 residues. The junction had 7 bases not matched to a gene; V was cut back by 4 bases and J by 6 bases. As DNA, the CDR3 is TGCAGCGTTGGGTGGCGGGACAGGGAAAACACCATATATTTT. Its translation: CSVGWRDRENTIYF.

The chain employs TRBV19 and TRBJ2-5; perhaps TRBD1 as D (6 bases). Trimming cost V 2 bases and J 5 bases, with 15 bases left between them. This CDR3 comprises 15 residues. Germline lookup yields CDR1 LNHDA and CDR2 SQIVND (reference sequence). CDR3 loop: CASSIYQGRGETQYF. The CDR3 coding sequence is TGTGCCAGTAGTATATATCAGGGGAGAGGGGAGACCCAGTACTTC.

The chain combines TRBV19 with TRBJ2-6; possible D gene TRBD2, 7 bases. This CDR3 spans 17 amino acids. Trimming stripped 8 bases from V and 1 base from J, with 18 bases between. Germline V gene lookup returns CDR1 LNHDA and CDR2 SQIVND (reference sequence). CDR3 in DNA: TGTGCCAGTGTAGACGGGGGGCTGACTTCTGGGGCCAACGTCCTGACTTTC. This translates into CASVDGGLTSGANVLTF.